This TCR beta chain was recorded in a study of spatial heterogeneity in lung cancer. Study summary: Compared with alpha-chain sequences, beta-chain sequences were consistently detected in greater numbers.

Time point meaning: sample taken at primary tumor resection. A total of approximately 70 untreated early-stage non-small cell lung cancer patients served as donors. Sequencing covered unsorted whole RNA taken from tumor, nontumor lung or frozen PBMC. Unique molecular identifiers, one per molecule, were present on every TCR cDNA molecule. In TCRdb, the 5' RACE reads were re-called with MiXCR into one record per CDR3 protein. Found here are more than 4,000 distinct CDR3 sequences, around 3.2% of them singletons; the top ten hold roughly 25%. The CDR3 is 14 amino acids. CDR1 and CDR2 (germline): SGHRS, YFSETQ. The V and J ends lost 0 bases and 2 bases respectively, with 8 bases between them. This clonotype ranks as medium-sized.

The input for sequencing was normal lung tissue next to the tumor, taken at surgery. The chain couples TRBV5-1 to TRBJ2-5; no clear D gene. The sequence derives from a male donor with early-stage non-small cell lung cancer. CDR3 DNA: TGCGCCAGCAGCTTGGGTCGGTTGCAAGAGACCCAGTACTTC. Translated: CASSLGRLQETQYF.